These 11 T cell receptor beta chains were sequenced from one sample in a study of T cells in Graves' hyperthyroidism and ophthalmopathy. Amplified regions were TCR beta CDR3 sequences from RNA transcripts. Carried out on the TCR CDR3, a first-round RT-PCR used the HTBI primer set. A single record per CDR3 protein comes from TCRdb applying MiXCR to the multiplex PCR reads. This table holds more than 350,000 distinct CDR3 sequences, more than 12% found once. Sequencing was done on a sample of blood. These receptors were obtained from a woman younger than 45 with Graves' hyperthyroidism.

The sample holds many counts of this clonotype. The rearrangement joins TRBV15 to TRBJ2-7, with a possible D match to TRBD1 (6 bases). V lost 0 bases, J lost 3 bases, and 12 bases lay in between. CDR3 size: 15 residues. Germline loops: CDR1 LNHNV, CDR2 YYDKDF (reference sequence). The DNA of the CDR3 is TGTGCCACCAGCAGAGATCTCGGGACACTCTACGAGCAGTACTTC. Its translation is CATSRDLGTLYEQYF.

The V call is TRBV18, the J call TRBJ2-1; TRBD2 aligns across 11 bases. CDR1 and CDR2 (germline): KGHSH, LQKENI. V lost 6 bases to trimming and J lost 5 bases; unmatched junction nucleotides: 3. This CDR3 spans 14 amino acids. The CDR3 reads CASSQTSGNNEQFF. The CDR3, as DNA: TGTGCCAGCTCGCAGACTAGCGGGAACAATGAGCAGTTCTTC.

This clonotype has at least ten counts. This rearrangement joins TRBV7-9 to TRBJ2-1; D could derive from TRBD1 or TRBD2 (5 bases each). The CDR3 contains 15 residues. V lost 5 bases, J lost 6 bases, and 17 bases lay in between. The germline gives CDR1 SEHNR, CDR2 FQNEAQ (reference sequence). For the CDR3, the DNA is TGTGCCAGCAGCCCCGGGGCGCCCATACCCAATGAGCAGTTCTTC. It encodes CASSPGAPIPNEQFF.

The chain has TRBV6-1 and TRBJ2-7, with TRBD2 matching 7 bases. V lost 9 bases and J lost 6; bases outside the gene matches: 11. The CDR3 totals 13 residues. Per germline, CDR1 MNHNS and CDR2 SASEGT. The CDR3 reads CASGGGRILEQYF. The DNA for the CDR3 is TGTGCCAGTGGAGGCGGGAGAATCCTCGAGCAGTACTTC.

This clonotype has more than one count but fewer than ten. The chain employs TRBV6-1 and TRBJ1-1; 7 bases align to TRBD1. This CDR3 has 13 amino acids. Germline values: CDR1 MNHNS, CDR2 SASEGT. Germline trimming cut 2 bases from V and 7 bases from J; bases unmatched to any gene: 4. Here the CDR3 reads CASSELGTDEAFF. DNA of the CDR3: TGTGCCAGCAGTGAACTGGGGACAGATGAAGCTTTCTTT.

This clonotype has a count of ten or more. This chain uses TRBV28 with TRBJ2-1, with D unresolved. V was pared by 6 bases and J by 8 bases, with 8 bases between. The CDR3 extends over 11 amino acids. The germline gives CDR1 MDHEN, CDR2 SYDVKM. CDR3 region: CASSPAYEQFF. The CDR3 region has the DNA TGTGCCAGCAGCCCTGCGTATGAGCAGTTCTTC.

The chain joins TRBV19 to TRBJ2-6, with D possibly matching TRBD1 (9 bases). V was clipped by 10 bases and J by 2 bases, with 21 bases between them. Germline loops: CDR1 LNHDA, CDR2 SQIVND (reference sequence). The CDR3 loop spans 17 amino acids. The CDR3 DNA follows: TGTGCCACCCGGGAGGGGACAGGGATTCCTGGGGCCAACGTCCTGACTTTC. Protein sequence: CATREGTGIPGANVLTF.

This clonotype was observed many times. J is TRBJ2-5 and V is TRBV11-3; D gene ambiguous. CDR1 and CDR2 (germline): SGHNT, YENEEA. V dropped 5 bases and J dropped 5 bases, with 12 bases sitting between them. The CDR3 consists of 13 residues. CDR3 residues: CASSPGFRETQYF. The CDR3 DNA follows: TGTGCCAGCAGCCCCGGATTTCGGGAGACCCAGTACTTC. Filled out from reference TRBV11-3 and TRBJ2-5, the complete variable domain reads EAGVVQSPRYKIIEKKQPVAFWCNPISGHNTLYWYLQNLGQGPELLIRYENEEAVDDSQLPKDRFSAERLKGVDSTLKIQPAELGDSAVYLCASSPGFRETQYFGPGTRLLVL.

This clonotype was recorded many times. This CDR3 reads CASSTIPFAGPRDEQYF. The CDR3 nucleotides are TGTGCCAGCAGTACGATCCCCTTCGCAGGACCTCGGGACGAGCAGTACTTC. The chain has TRBV6-1 and TRBJ2-7; D ambiguous. V gave up 5 bases and J gave up 5 bases, with 25 bases separating them. The CDR3 has 17 amino acids. Germline CDR1 reads MNHNS; CDR2 reads SASEGT.

This clonotype was recorded many times. CDR3 sequence: CATSDLDTTGANVLTF. CDR3 nucleotide sequence: TGTGCCACCAGTGATCTCGACACAACTGGGGCCAACGTCCTGACTTTC. The chain is built from TRBV24-1 and TRBJ2-6; D is undetermined. CDR3 length: 16 amino acids. V shed 3 bases and J shed 2 bases, with 10 bases lying between them. Germline loops: CDR1 KGHDR, CDR2 SFDVKD.

This clonotype was counted many times. The rearrangement links TRBV28 to TRBJ2-1; TRBD1 matches at 7 bases. The CDR3 spans 18 residues. The ends lost 8 bases at V and 2 bases at J; junction bases unmatched: 18. Germline loops: CDR1 MDHEN, CDR2 SYDVKM. DNA of the CDR3: TGTGCCAGCTATGGGTACAGGGGACGGACGTCGACCTACAATGAGCAGTTCTTC. This codes for CASYGYRGRTSTYNEQFF.